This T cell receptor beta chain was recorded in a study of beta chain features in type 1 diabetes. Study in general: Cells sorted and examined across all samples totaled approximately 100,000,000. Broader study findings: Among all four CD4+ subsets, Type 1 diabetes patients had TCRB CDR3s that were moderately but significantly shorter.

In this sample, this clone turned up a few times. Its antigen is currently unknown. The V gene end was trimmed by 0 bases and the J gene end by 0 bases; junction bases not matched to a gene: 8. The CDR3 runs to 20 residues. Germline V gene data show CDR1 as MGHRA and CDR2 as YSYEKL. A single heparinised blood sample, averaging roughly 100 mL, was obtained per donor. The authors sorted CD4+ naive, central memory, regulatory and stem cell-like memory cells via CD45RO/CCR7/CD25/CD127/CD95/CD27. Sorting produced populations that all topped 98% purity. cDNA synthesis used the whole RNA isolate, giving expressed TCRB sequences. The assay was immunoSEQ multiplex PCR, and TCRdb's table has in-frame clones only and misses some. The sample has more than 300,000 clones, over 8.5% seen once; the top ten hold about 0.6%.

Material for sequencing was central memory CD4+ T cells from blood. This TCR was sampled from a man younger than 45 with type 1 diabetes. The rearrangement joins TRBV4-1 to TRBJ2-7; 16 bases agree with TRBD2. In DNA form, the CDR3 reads TGCGCCAGCAGCCAAGAAGGCGGCGGGACTAGCGGGAGGGTCTCCTACGAGCAGTACTTC. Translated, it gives CASSQEGGGTSGRVSYEQYF.